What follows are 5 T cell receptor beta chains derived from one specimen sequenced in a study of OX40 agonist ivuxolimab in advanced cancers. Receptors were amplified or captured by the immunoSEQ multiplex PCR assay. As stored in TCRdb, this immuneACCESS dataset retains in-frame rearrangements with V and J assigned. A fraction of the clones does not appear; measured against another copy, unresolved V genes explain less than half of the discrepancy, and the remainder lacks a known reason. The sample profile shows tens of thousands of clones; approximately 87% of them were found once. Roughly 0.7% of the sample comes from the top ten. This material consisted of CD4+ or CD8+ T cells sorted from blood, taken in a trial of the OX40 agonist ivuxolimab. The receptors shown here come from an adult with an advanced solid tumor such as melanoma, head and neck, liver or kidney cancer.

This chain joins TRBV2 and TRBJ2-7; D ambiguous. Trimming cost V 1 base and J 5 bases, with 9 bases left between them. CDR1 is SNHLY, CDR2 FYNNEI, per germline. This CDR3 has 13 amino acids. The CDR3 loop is CASSEGVPHEQYF. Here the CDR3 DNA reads TGTGCCAGCAGTGAAGGGGTCCCCCACGAGCAGTACTTC.

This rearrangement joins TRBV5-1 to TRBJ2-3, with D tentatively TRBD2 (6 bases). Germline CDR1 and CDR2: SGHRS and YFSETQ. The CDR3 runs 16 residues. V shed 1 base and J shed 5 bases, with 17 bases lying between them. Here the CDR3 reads CASSLMGGGVGDTQYF. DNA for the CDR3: TGCGCCAGCAGCTTGATGGGTGGCGGGGTAGGAGATACGCAGTATTTT.

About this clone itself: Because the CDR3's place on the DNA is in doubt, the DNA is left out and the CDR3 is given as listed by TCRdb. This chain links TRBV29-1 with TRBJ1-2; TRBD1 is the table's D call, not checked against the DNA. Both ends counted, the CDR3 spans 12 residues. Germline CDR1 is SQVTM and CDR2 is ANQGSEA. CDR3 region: CSVGTGNYGHTF.

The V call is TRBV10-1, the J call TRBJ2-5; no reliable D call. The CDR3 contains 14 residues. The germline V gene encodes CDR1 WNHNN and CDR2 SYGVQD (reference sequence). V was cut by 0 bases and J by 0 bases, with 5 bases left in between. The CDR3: CASSESRYQETQYF. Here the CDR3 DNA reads TGCGCCAGCAGTGAGTCGAGGTACCAAGAGACCCAGTACTTC.

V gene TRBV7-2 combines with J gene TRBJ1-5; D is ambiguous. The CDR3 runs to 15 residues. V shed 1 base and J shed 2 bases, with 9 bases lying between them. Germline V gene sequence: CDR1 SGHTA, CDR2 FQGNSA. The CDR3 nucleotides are TGTGCCAGCAGCTTAGATGCGAAGCGCAATCAGCCCCAGCATTTT. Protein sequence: CASSLDAKRNQPQHF.